This TCR beta chain was observed in a study of cytomegalovirus exposure and HLA in healthy donors. General study findings and limits: Presence/absence results assume similar sequencing depth per donor, which may not hold. Among TCR beta chains of equal frequency, HLA-associated ones were more clonally expanded in a later analysis.

The CDR3 sequence is 17 residues long. V was shortened by 6 bases and J by 0 bases, with 20 bases between the two germline ends. The germline gives CDR1 MNHEY, CDR2 SMNVEV (reference sequence). PCR involved 60 Vbeta and 13 Jbeta primers. Original methodology: Per a later analysis, the number of unique TCR beta chains was some 80 million, of which 9 million to 14 million were shared. Sequencing used immunoSEQ multiplex PCR; TCRdb keeps in-frame clones, though not all of them. V, J and clone size derive from that table, while D and trimming were established from the DNA sequence. The sample has 150,000 to 200,000 clones, roughly 80% seen once. About this clone: What it recognizes is unknown.

The material sequenced was PBMCs. The TCR was taken from a young woman in good health and CMV-seropositive. This chain uses TRBV27 with TRBJ1-1; tentatively, D is TRBD1 (6 bases). The CDR3 loop is CASREIQGWGLNTEAFF. The CDR3 DNA sequence: TGTGCCAGCAGGGAAATACAGGGATGGGGGTTGAACACTGAAGCTTTCTTT.